Presented here are 31 T cell receptor beta chains from one specimen sequenced in a study of T cells in Graves' hyperthyroidism and ophthalmopathy. TCR beta CDR3 region amplification was performed from RNA transcripts. First-round RT-PCR with HTBI primers amplified the TCR CDR3 region. TCRdb fed the multiplex PCR reads into MiXCR, producing one record per CDR3 protein. The table lists some 570,000 distinct CDR3 sequences, 14% of them singletons. The sample consisted of blood. These receptors were collected from a young woman with Graves' ophthalmopathy.

V is TRBV7-8 and J is TRBJ1-1, with TRBD1 matching over 8 bases. With V trimmed by 5 bases and J by 5 bases, 10 bases remained unmatched. Germline V gene sequence: CDR1 SGHVS, CDR2 FQNEAQ. This CDR3 region has 15 residues. CDR3 sequence: CASSKGTGGGTEAFF. The CDR3 DNA sequence: TGTGCCAGCAGCAAAGGGACAGGCGGGGGTACTGAAGCTTTCTTT.

Comment on this clonotype: Being one base from a much bigger clone, this may be a read error. This chain connects TRBV12-3 or TRBV12-4 to TRBJ2-1, with a tentative D call TRBD1 (6 bases). The CDR3 has 14 amino acids. Trimming took off 2 bases at V and 8 bases at J, with 13 bases between the two ends. This CDR3 reads CASSLLSGDDEQFF. In DNA, the CDR3 is TGTGCCAGCAGTTTATTGTCAGGGGACGATGAGCAGTTCTTC.

This clonotype appeared many times. The chain joins TRBV28 to TRBJ2-1, with 8 bases lining up with TRBD2. The V gene's germline CDR1 is MDHEN and CDR2 SYDVKM. V lost 5 bases and J lost 4; bases outside the gene matches: 10. This CDR3 contains 16 residues. DNA of the CDR3: TGTGCCAGCAGTCCACTCAGCGGGAGAGGATACAATGAGCAGTTCTTC. Translation gives CASSPLSGRGYNEQFF.

This clonotype was recorded at least ten times. V and J are TRBV27 and TRBJ2-7, with D possibly matching TRBD2 (7 bases). The length of the CDR3 is 17 residues. Trimming removed 6 bases at V and 0 bases at J, with 21 bases between. Per the germline V gene, CDR1 is MNHEY and CDR2 is SMNVEV (reference sequence). CDR3 nucleotides: TGTGCCAGCAGAAAGTCCCTCCAGGCGGGGGCCTCCTACGAGCAGTACTTC. Amino acid sequence: CASRKSLQAGASYEQYF.

The table lists this clonotype with many counts. J is TRBJ1-5 and V is TRBV3-1, with D unclear. The V and J ends lost 2 bases and 15 bases respectively, with 14 bases between them. This CDR3 spans 12 amino acids. The germline gives CDR1 LGHDT, CDR2 YNNKEL (reference sequence). CDR3: CASSQFDTGLHF. The CDR3 DNA reads TGTGCCAGCAGCCAATTCGACACGGGTTTGCATTTT.

The chain links TRBV12-3 or TRBV12-4 to TRBJ2-1; a weak D match, TRBD2 (6 bases). This CDR3 contains 15 residues. V was clipped by 3 bases and J by 3 bases, with 12 bases between them. The DNA of the CDR3 is TGTGCCAGCAGTTTGGTAACGGGAGTCTACAATGAGCAGTTCTTC. Protein sequence: CASSLVTGVYNEQFF.

The chain uses TRBV28 and TRBJ2-3; D tentatively fits TRBD1 or TRBD2 (5 bases each). Germline V gene data show CDR1 as MDHEN and CDR2 as SYDVKM. Trimming took off 3 bases at V and 0 bases at J, with 13 bases between the two ends. CDR3 length equals 16 residues. The DNA of the CDR3 is TGTGCCAGCAGTTTTTCCGGGGCAGCGAGCACAGATACGCAGTATTTT. It specifies CASSFSGAASTDTQYF.

Details on this clonotype: This may be a read error, as it is one base from a much larger clone. CDR3 residues: CASSFQGSYNEQSF. The CDR3 DNA reads TGTGCCAGCAGCTTCCAGGGTTCCTACAATGAGCAGTCCTTC. The V gene is TRBV11-2, the J gene TRBJ2-1; perhaps TRBD1 as D (5 bases). The CDR3 has 14 residues. Per germline, CDR1 SGHAT and CDR2 FQNNGV.

On this clonotype: Sequence at one end of the junction differs from germline and may be a read error. The chain is built from TRBV5-5 and TRBJ1-4, with unresolved D. Per germline, CDR1 SGHKS and CDR2 YYEKEE (reference sequence). The CDR3 totals 14 residues. The DNA for the CDR3 is TGCGCCAGCAGCTTGGCTCTTCACGATGAAAAACTGTTTTTT. It encodes CASSLALHDEKLFF.

This clonotype was counted only a few times. The V and J genes are TRBV18 and TRBJ1-1; no definite D call. V was pared by 4 bases and J by 3 bases, with 21 bases between. There are 17 residues in the CDR3. Germline V gives CDR1 KGHSH, CDR2 LQKENI. The CDR3 region has the DNA TGTGCCAGCTCACAGAGTCAGGCGCTGAGAAGGGACACTGAAGCTTTCTTT. This codes for CASSQSQALRRDTEAFF.

This clonotype was observed at least ten times. The chain is built from TRBV6-6 and TRBJ1-4; D uncertain. Per germline, CDR1 MNHNY and CDR2 SVGAGI (reference sequence). This CDR3 spans 13 amino acids. V shed 0 bases and J shed 8 bases, with 7 bases lying between them. CDR3 sequence: CASSYSKMEKLFF. In nucleotides, the CDR3 is TGTGCCAGCAGTTACTCGAAAATGGAAAAACTGTTTTTT.

The chain employs TRBV7-2 and TRBJ2-1; D is undetermined. In germline, CDR1 is SGHTA, CDR2 FQGNSA. The V gene lost 3 bases and the J gene lost 4 bases, with 16 bases spanning the gap. The CDR3 sequence is 16 residues long. CDR3 nucleotides: TGTGCCAGCAGCTTGGAAGGCAACGCCTATTACAATGAGCAGTTCTTC. Its translation: CASSLEGNAYYNEQFF.

This clonotype was seen a handful of times. V and J are TRBV10-3 and TRBJ2-1; TRBD1 aligns across 7 bases. The V segment lost 3 bases and the J segment 4 bases; nucleotides outside the gene matches: 9. CDR1 is ENHRY, CDR2 SYGVKD, per germline. CDR3 length equals 16 residues. Here the CDR3 reads CAISDGGGTAYNEQFF. CDR3 nucleotides: TGTGCCATCAGTGACGGCGGTGGGACAGCTTACAATGAGCAGTTCTTC.

The CDR3 nucleotides are TGTGCCAGCAGCTTGGGTCTTGCGGGGGATACTAATGAAAAACTGTTTTTT. It specifies CASSLGLAGDTNEKLFF. The chain links TRBV5-6 to TRBJ1-4, with D possibly TRBD1 on 5 matching bases. The CDR3 totals 17 residues. The V and J ends lost 0 bases and 2 bases respectively, with 14 bases between them. Germline V gene sequence: CDR1 SGHDT, CDR2 YYEEEE.

This clonotype turned up a few times. A much bigger clone sits one base away, suggesting this may be a read error. The chain is built from TRBV12-3 or TRBV12-4 and TRBJ2-3; 7 bases map to TRBD2. The CDR3 totals 17 residues. CDR3 nucleotides: TGTGCCGGCAGTTTGTTTGTGGGGCTAGCGGCCACAGATACGCAGTATTTT. This gives the protein CAGSLFVGLAATDTQYF.

Worth noting for this clonotype: The conserved phenylalanine or tryptophan is not found at the CDR3 terminus, so this likely reflects a read error. The rearrangement uses TRBV3-1 and TRBJ1-1; possible D gene TRBD1, 5 bases. Trimming stripped 1 base from V and 3 bases from J, with 9 bases between. The CDR3 totals 14 residues. CDR1 and CDR2 (germline): LGHDT, YNNKEL (reference sequence). The CDR3 DNA reads as TGTGCCAGCAGCCAAGCCAGGGATCACACTGAAGCTTTCCTT. Translating it yields CASSQARDHTEAFL.

At least ten counts were recorded for this clonotype. This chain joins TRBV12-3 or TRBV12-4 and TRBJ2-7, with a weak D call TRBD1 (5 bases). V gave up 4 bases and J gave up 3 bases, with 16 bases separating them. The CDR3 is 15 amino acids. This chain's CDR3 is CASSWGPGPSYEQYF. The CDR3 bases are TGTGCCAGCAGTTGGGGCCCCGGGCCCAGCTACGAGCAGTACTTC.

With regard to this clonotype: One junction end disagrees with the germline gene, perhaps due to a read error. The chain carries TRBV7-2 and TRBJ2-1; 8 positions agree with TRBD2. Per the germline V gene, CDR1 is SGHTA and CDR2 is FQGNSA. The CDR3 spans 15 residues. CDR3 bases: TGCGCCAGCAGCCCCCGGACTAGCCGACACAATGAGCAGTTCTTC. Amino acids: CASSPRTSRHNEQFF. Variable domain in full (rest from reference TRBV7-2 and TRBJ2-1): GAGVSQSPSNKVTEKGKDVELRCDPISGHTALYWYRQSLGQGLEFLIYFQGNSAPDKSGLPSDRFSAERTGGSVSTLTIQRTQQEDSAVYLCASSPRTSRHNEQFFGPGTRLTVL.

The V gene is TRBV6-1, the J gene TRBJ1-6, with unresolved D. The germline CDR1 and CDR2 sequences are MNHNS and SASEGT. V lost 6 bases and J lost 9, with 9 bases in between. CDR3 size: 12 residues. The CDR3 is CASSHEGSPLHF. CDR3 coding DNA: TGTGCCAGCAGCCACGAGGGTTCACCCCTCCACTTT.

In this sample, this clonotype turned up a few times. The genes are TRBV10-3 and TRBJ2-4; D uncertain. Per the germline V gene, CDR1 is ENHRY and CDR2 is SYGVKD. The CDR3 is 18 residues long. The V and J ends lost 7 bases and 3 bases respectively, with 25 bases between them. Here the CDR3 DNA reads TGTGCCATCAACTATTTAATGCCGGCGATACATAGCAAAAACATTCAGTACTTC. It codes for CAINYLMPAIHSKNIQYF.

V is TRBV6-1 and J is TRBJ1-1; 8 bases agree with TRBD1. This CDR3 spans 14 amino acids. CDR1 and CDR2 (germline): MNHNS, SASEGT. The V and J ends lost 7 bases and 0 bases, in that order; junction bases with no gene match: 4. The DNA of the CDR3 is TGTGCCAGCACCTGGGACAGGCTGAACACTGAAGCTTTCTTT. It codes for CASTWDRLNTEAFF.

This clonotype was counted only a few times. The rearrangement links TRBV9 to TRBJ2-7, with TRBD2 matching 11 bases. The germline gives CDR1 SGDLS, CDR2 YYNGEE. Losses at the gene ends were 0 bases for V and 5 bases for J; bases not matched to a gene: 4. This CDR3 has 15 residues. The DNA for the CDR3 is TGTGCCAGCAGCGTAGAAGCTAGCGGGAGGAACGAGCAGTACTTC. Amino acid sequence: CASSVEASGRNEQYF.

In this sample, this clonotype turned up many times. V is TRBV20-1 and J is TRBJ1-3; a weak D match, TRBD1 (5 bases). Germline CDR1 and CDR2: DFQATT and SNEGSKA (reference sequence). V was pared by 1 base and J by 0 bases, with 7 bases between. The CDR3 runs 14 residues. The chain's CDR3 is CSARAGSSGNTIYF. DNA of the CDR3: TGCAGTGCTAGAGCAGGGTCCTCTGGAAACACCATATATTTT.

Worth noting for this clonotype: This may come from a read error, since a much larger clone is one base off. The CDR3 region has the DNA TGTGCCAGCAGCCTCTCGGGGGCTAGCGGGACGAGCACAGATACGCAGTATTTT. Residues: CASSLSGASGTSTDTQYF. The rearrangement joins TRBV3-1 to TRBJ2-3, with TRBD2 matching over 9 bases. Germline trimming cut 4 bases from V and 0 bases from J; bases unmatched to any gene: 11. Germline assignment: CDR1 LGHDT and CDR2 YNNKEL (reference sequence). CDR3 size: 18 residues.

This clonotype was seen at least ten times. The chain carries TRBV3-1 and TRBJ1-2; the D is unclear. CDR1 is LGHDT and CDR2 is YNNKEL in the germline V gene (reference sequence). V was shortened by 0 bases and J by 8 bases, with 13 bases between the two germline ends. The CDR3 spans 14 residues. The chain's CDR3 is CASSQDAAVGGYTF. The CDR3 DNA follows: TGTGCCAGCAGCCAAGATGCGGCAGTGGGGGGCTACACCTTC.

This clonotype was seen at least ten times. The V call is TRBV11-3, the J call TRBJ2-1; TRBD2 aligns across 14 bases. CDR3 length: 20 residues. Looked up from germline, CDR1 is SGHNT and CDR2 is YENEEA. V lost 5 bases and J lost 3; bases outside the gene matches: 15. CDR3 nucleotide sequence: TGTGCCAGCAGCGAGGGGTATGGGGGACTAGCGGGAGTCATCTACAATGAGCAGTTCTTC. Translation: CASSEGYGGLAGVIYNEQFF. Looking up the rest from reference TRBV11-3 and TRBJ2-1 gives the full variable domain: EAGVVQSPRYKIIEKKQPVAFWCNPISGHNTLYWYLQNLGQGPELLIRYENEEAVDDSQLPKDRFSAERLKGVDSTLKIQPAELGDSAVYLCASSEGYGGLAGVIYNEQFFGPGTRLTVL.

This clonotype has ten or more counts. The chain has TRBV7-2 and TRBJ2-3, with a possible D match to TRBD2 (5 bases). The CDR3 is made up of 15 amino acids. The V gene lost 4 bases and the J gene lost 0 bases, with 11 bases spanning the gap. CDR1 and CDR2 (germline): SGHTA, FQGNSA. CDR3 DNA: TGTGCCAGCAGCTGGCTAAGCGGCAGCACAGATACGCAGTATTTT. Its protein is CASSWLSGSTDTQYF.

Many counts were recorded for this clonotype. J is TRBJ2-7 and V is TRBV11-2; 9 bases match TRBD2. Germline loops: CDR1 SGHAT, CDR2 FQNNGV. The CDR3 contains 15 residues. The V segment lost 4 bases and the J segment 0 bases; nucleotides outside the gene matches: 4. The CDR3 nucleotides read TGTGCCAGCAGCTCTCTAGCGGGGAGCTCCTACGAGCAGTACTTC. Amino acid sequence: CASSSLAGSSYEQYF.

This clonotype appeared once. The rearrangement links TRBV7-2 to TRBJ1-4; the D gene is possibly TRBD1 (6 bases). The CDR3 is 15 residues long. CDR1 and CDR2 from the germline V gene are SGHTA and FQGNSA. V lost 4 bases and J 8 bases, leaving 17 bases between the germline ends. This CDR3 is CASSSGQTLEEKLFF. CDR3 sequence (DNA): TGTGCCAGCAGCTCCGGACAGACTCTAGAAGAAAAACTGTTTTTT.

The sample holds a few counts of this clonotype. The rearrangement links TRBV7-9 to TRBJ2-2, with D possibly matching TRBD1 (6 bases). Trimming pared 5 bases from V and 6 bases from J, leaving 16 bases between. This CDR3 has 15 amino acids. Per the germline V gene, CDR1 is SEHNR and CDR2 is FQNEAQ (reference sequence). In DNA, the CDR3 is TGTGCCAGCAGCAACAGGGTGACAATTCCCGGGGAGCTGTTTTTT. It encodes CASSNRVTIPGELFF. The whole variable domain, remainder taken from reference TRBV7-9 and TRBJ2-2, is DTGVSQNPRHKITKRGQNVTFRCDPISEHNRLYWYRQTLGQGPEFLTYFQNEAQLEKSRLLSDRFSAERPKGSFSTLEIQRTEQGDSAMYLCASSNRVTIPGELFFGEGSRLTVL.

This clonotype was observed many times. The CDR3 bases are TGTGCCAGCAGTTCGCGGGGGCCCGACGCAGAGACCCAGTACTTC. Translated: CASSSRGPDAETQYF. This chain uses TRBV6-2 or TRBV6-3 with TRBJ2-5; D perhaps matches TRBD2 (7 bases). The CDR3 length is 15 residues. Germline CDR1 MNHEY, CDR2 SVGEGT. Trimming left V 4 bases short and J 4 bases short, with 16 bases between.